These 6 T cell receptor beta chains were sequenced from one sample in a study of PD-1 blockade in classical Hodgkin lymphoma (dated by TCRdb to 2019 to 2021). Per the publication, the time point label means: cycle 4 day 1 (C4D1), after five to seven weeks of nivolumab. All trial patients had relapsed after autologous stem cell transplantation, with cohorts A, B and C differing in prior brentuximab vedotin exposure. Using a Miltenyi CD8+ T cell isolation kit, CD8+ T cells were purified from thawed PBMCs through magnetic negative selection. Library prep was done by the immunoSEQ multiplex PCR assay. TCRdb took this table from immuneACCESS and kept in-frame rearrangements with V and J called. Such tables lack part of the clones; where checked against another copy, unresolved V genes explain under half of the gap, and the rest is unexplained. The sample table contains thousands of clones; only one count was recorded for over 55% of them. The top ten constitute 45% to 50% of the sample.

This specimen was CD8+ T cells from blood, taken before the fourth cycle of nivolumab. The receptors stem from a human donor with classical Hodgkin lymphoma.

V is TRBV7-1 and J is TRBJ1-1, with D possibly TRBD1 on 6 matching bases. TRBV7-1 is assigned to the ORF class and has an uncertain function. Trimming shortened V by 5 bases and J by 6 bases, and 13 bases separated the two germline ends. The CDR3 length is 13 residues. The CDR3 region has the DNA TGTGCCAGCAGCCCTGGGGGCATCTCTGAAGCTTTCTTT. As protein: CASSPGGISEAFF.

V and J are TRBV9 and TRBJ1-2; TRBD1 is a possible D gene (6 bases). The V end was cut by 3 bases, the J end by 1 base, with 16 bases between. The CDR3 consists of 16 residues. Germline V gene data show CDR1 as SGDLS and CDR2 as YYNGEE. As DNA, the CDR3 is TGTGCCAGCAGCGGATACACCGGGACAAATAACTATGGCTACACCTTC. Translating it yields CASSGYTGTNNYGYTF.

This clone appeared a few times. J is TRBJ2-7 and V is TRBV4-1; TRBD1 matches 9 bases. J gave up 3 bases and V 1 base, and 4 bases lay outside the gene matches. CDR1 and CDR2 (germline): MGHRA, YSYEKL. The CDR3 totals 15 residues. In nucleotides, the CDR3 is TGCGCCAGCAGCCAAGGGTCGGGACAGGGCTACGAGCAGTACGTC. Its protein is CASSQGSGQGYEQYV.

The chain couples TRBV5-1 to TRBJ1-1; no reliable D call. The CDR3 is 14 amino acids. The V gene lost 5 bases and the J gene lost 1 base, with 12 bases spanning the gap. Germline V gives CDR1 SGHRS, CDR2 YFSETQ. For the CDR3, the DNA is TGCGCCAGCAGATCTTACGTCGGGAACACTGAAGCTTTCTTT. Its protein product is CASRSYVGNTEAFF.

The chain uses TRBV5-1 and TRBJ2-1, with 12 bases identical to TRBD2. CDR1 and CDR2 from the germline V gene are SGHRS and YFSETQ. This CDR3 has 16 residues. The V and J ends lost 4 bases and 5 bases, in that order; junction bases with no gene match: 7. The CDR3 is CASSPPLAGGNNEQFF. The CDR3 nucleotides read TGCGCCAGCAGCCCGCCACTAGCGGGGGGAAACAATGAGCAGTTCTTC.

The chain carries TRBV7-9 and TRBJ1-6; D might be TRBD1 (5 bases). The CDR3 runs 14 residues. Between the trimmed V and J ends, which lost 3 bases and 9 bases, there was a span of 12 bases. CDR1 and CDR2 (germline): SEHNR, FQNEAQ (reference sequence). Here the CDR3 reads CASSLEGLISPLHF. For the CDR3, the DNA is TGTGCCAGCAGCTTGGAGGGGCTTATTTCACCCCTCCACTTT.